The 22 T cell receptor beta chains listed next were all sequenced from one sample in a study of blood T cells in healthy people across ages. Then a second PCR, running roughly 6 to 11 cycles, was carried out with a sample-barcoded 5' primer and a J-beta primer mix. Each CDR3 protein is one row after TCRdb ran MiXCR on the 5' RACE reads. This sample has 630,000 or so distinct CDR3 sequences; about 30% occur once, and the top ten carry 15% to 18%. Sequenced material: blood. These TCRs come from a woman at least 80 years old in good health.

J is TRBJ2-7 and V is TRBV20-1; perhaps TRBD1 as D (7 bases). Germline V gene lookup returns CDR1 DFQATT and CDR2 SNEGSKA (reference sequence). The CDR3 loop spans 14 amino acids. V dropped 2 bases and J dropped 9 bases, with 20 bases sitting between them. This CDR3 reads CSARPLRDSFGQYF. As DNA, the CDR3 is TGCAGTGCTAGACCCTTGCGGGACAGCTTTGGGCAGTACTTC.

This clonotype was picked up many times. The chain carries TRBV7-2 and TRBJ1-1; unclear D gene. The CDR3 is 15 residues long. Germline values: CDR1 SGHTA, CDR2 FQGNSA. With 2 bases removed from V and 2 bases from J, the gap between germline ends came to 12 bases. CDR3 DNA sequence: TGTGCCAGCAGCTTAACGTGGCAAATTAACACTGAAGCTTTCTTT. Protein sequence: CASSLTWQINTEAFF. Together with reference TRBV7-2 and TRBJ1-1, the CDR3 gives the full variable domain: GAGVSQSPSNKVTEKGKDVELRCDPISGHTALYWYRQSLGQGLEFLIYFQGNSAPDKSGLPSDRFSAERTGGSVSTLTIQRTQQEDSAVYLCASSLTWQINTEAFFGQGTRLTVV.

At least ten counts were recorded for this clonotype. This rearrangement joins TRBV6-2 or TRBV6-3 to TRBJ2-5; 7 bases fit TRBD2. The CDR3 contains 13 residues. Germline CDR1 MNHEY, CDR2 SVGEGT. Germline trimming cut 2 bases from V and 9 bases from J; bases unmatched to any gene: 6. CDR3 loop: CASSYGLRGAQYF. The CDR3 coding sequence is TGTGCCAGCAGTTACGGTCTCCGGGGGGCCCAGTACTTC.

As for this clonotype: This clone may be a read error of a much larger clone one base away. The J gene is TRBJ2-5, the V gene TRBV7-2; D not certain. Germline-derived CDR1 and CDR2 are SGHTA and FQGNSA. V was shortened by 5 bases and J by 9 bases, with 13 bases between the two germline ends. The CDR3 covers 12 residues. In nucleotides, the CDR3 is TGTGCCAGCAGCCCCGCCCATCAGCCCCAGTACTTC. Amino acids: CASSPAHQPQYF. The variable domain in full, with the rest retrieved from reference TRBV7-2 and TRBJ2-5, is GAGVSQSPSNKVTEKGKDVELRCDPISGHTALYWYRQSLGQGLEFLIYFQGNSAPDKSGLPSDRFSAERTGGSVSTLTIQRTQQEDSAVYLCASSPAHQPQYFGPGTRLLVL.

Concerning this clonotype: This may come from a read error, since a much larger clone is one base off. This chain uses TRBV6-2 or TRBV6-3 with TRBJ2-5; TRBD1 matches 7 bases. The CDR3 has 13 amino acids. Per the germline V gene, CDR1 is MNHEY and CDR2 is SVGEGT. The CDR3 protein is CASRWTGQETRYF. The CDR3 coding sequence is TGTGCCAGCAGATGGACAGGCCAAGAGACCCGGTACTTC.

This clonotype was seen ten or more times. This rearrangement joins TRBV12-3 or TRBV12-4 to TRBJ2-3; D possibly corresponds to TRBD1 (6 bases). V was shortened by 4 bases and J by 0 bases, with 14 bases between the two germline ends. This CDR3 is built from 16 residues. This CDR3 reads CASSYDKGESTDTQYF. CDR3 nucleotides: TGTGCCAGCAGTTACGATAAGGGGGAAAGCACAGATACGCAGTATTTT.

This clonotype was counted only a few times. The junction differs from germline at one of its ends, possibly a read error. The chain has TRBV7-3 and TRBJ1-1, with 10 bases fitting TRBD1. The CDR3 consists of 12 residues. CDR1 is SGHTA and CDR2 is FQGTGA in the germline V gene. CDR3 coding DNA: TGTGCCAACAGCTTGACAGGGGGCGCCGCTTTCTTT. Amino acids: CANSLTGGAAFF.

This clonotype was seen many times. The chain is built from TRBV7-2 and TRBJ2-5; 7 bases line up with TRBD1. This CDR3 has 20 amino acids. Trimming removed 5 bases from V and 0 bases from J; junction bases left unmatched: 21. CDR1 and CDR2 from the germline V gene are SGHTA and FQGNSA. CDR3 nucleotides: TGTGCCAGCAGCCATCGTCCGGCGAGGGGGCGGAAAGCGTACCAAGAGACCCAGTACTTC. Amino acid sequence: CASSHRPARGRKAYQETQYF.

The chain employs TRBV7-2 and TRBJ2-1, with TRBD1 as a possible D gene (6 bases). Germline-derived CDR1 and CDR2 are SGHTA and FQGNSA. Trimming stripped 4 bases from V and 2 bases from J, with 12 bases between. The CDR3 runs to 15 residues. In nucleotides, the CDR3 is TGTGCCAGCAGCTCAGGGACACCAACCTACAATGAGCAGTTCTTC. As protein: CASSSGTPTYNEQFF. The full variable domain, with the rest looked up from reference TRBV7-2 and TRBJ2-1, is GAGVSQSPSNKVTEKGKDVELRCDPISGHTALYWYRQSLGQGLEFLIYFQGNSAPDKSGLPSDRFSAERTGGSVSTLTIQRTQQEDSAVYLCASSSGTPTYNEQFFGPGTRLTVL.

The sample holds many counts of this clonotype. V usage is TRBV3-1 and J usage is TRBJ2-1; 10 bases are a match to TRBD2. The CDR3 is 15 amino acids. CDR1 LGHDT and CDR2 YNNKEL come from the germline V gene (reference sequence). The V segment lost 1 base and the J segment 10 bases; nucleotides outside the gene matches: 7. CDR3 sequence reads: CASSQGSGGQTEQFF. In DNA, the CDR3 is TGTGCCAGCAGCCAAGGTAGCGGGGGGCAGACAGAGCAGTTCTTC.

This clonotype was recorded many times. V and J are TRBV29-1 and TRBJ1-1; 7 bases are a match to TRBD1. This CDR3 is built from 13 residues. CDR1 and CDR2 (germline): SQVTM, ANQGSEA. The V segment lost 0 bases and the J segment 11 bases; nucleotides outside the gene matches: 9. CDR3 amino acids: CSVEEVEGAHAFF. For the CDR3, the DNA is TGCAGCGTTGAAGAAGTGGAGGGGGCGCATGCTTTCTTT.

In regard to this clonotype: At one end, the junction sequence differs from germline, possibly due to a read error. The chain combines TRBV5-1 with TRBJ1-4; D gene uncertain. The CDR3 is made up of 15 amino acids. Germline CDR1 SGHRS, CDR2 YFSETQ. DNA of the CDR3: TGCGCCAACAGCTTGGCCGATCGCACGGATGAAAAACTGTTTTTT. It encodes CANSLADRTDEKLFF.

A few counts support this clonotype. The CDR3 coding sequence is TGTGCCAGCGGGGGACTAGCGGGGTCCACCGGGGAGCTGTTTTTT. Translation: CASGGLAGSTGELFF. This sequence joins TRBV2 and TRBJ2-2; 13 bases are shared with TRBD2. V trimming: 8 bases; J trimming: 4 bases; junction bases outside the gene matches: 4. The CDR3 contains 15 residues. Per germline, CDR1 SNHLY and CDR2 FYNNEI.

The V call is TRBV5-8, the J call TRBJ2-3; D may be TRBD1 (6 bases). Germline CDR1 reads SGHTS; CDR2 reads YDEGEE. The CDR3 is 16 residues long. The V and J ends lost 0 bases and 1 base respectively, with 12 bases between them. The CDR3 reads CASSLGVQGRTDTQYF. CDR3 DNA sequence: TGTGCCAGCAGCTTGGGGGTACAGGGCCGCACAGATACGCAGTATTTT.

This clonotype was found a few times. The V call is TRBV27, the J call TRBJ2-7, with 8 bases matching TRBD2. Germline CDR1 and CDR2: MNHEY and SMNVEV (reference sequence). The J segment lost 4 bases and the V segment lost 0 bases, leaving 5 bases of the junction unmatched. The CDR3 extends over 15 amino acids. The CDR3 is CASSLSAREGYEQYF. In DNA form, the CDR3 reads TGTGCCAGCAGTTTATCGGCCCGGGAGGGGTACGAGCAGTACTTC.

About this clonotype: With a much larger clone just one base away, this may be a read error. This chain uses TRBV3-1 with TRBJ2-7; 9 bases map to TRBD2. This CDR3 is built from 15 residues. The germline gives CDR1 LGHDT, CDR2 YNNKEL (reference sequence). V lost 2 bases, J lost 10 bases, and 12 bases stayed unmatched. The CDR3 bases are TGTGCCAGCAGCCAAATTAGCTCCCAGCGGGAGGCCCAGTACTTC. This codes for CASSQISSQREAQYF.

As regards this clonotype: A read error may be the cause here, since a much bigger clone is one base away. The rearrangement joins TRBV20-1 to TRBJ2-4; 11 bases are a match to TRBD2. The J call could be wrong; TRBJ2-5 is a better fit for the DNA end. The CDR3 contains 14 residues. Germline V gives CDR1 DFQATT, CDR2 SNEGSKA (reference sequence). CDR3 nucleotides: TGCAGTGCTAGAGTCACTAGCGGGGGAGAGACCCAGTACTTC. Protein sequence: CSARVTSGGETQYF.

Points on this clonotype: An end of the junction differs from the germline gene, which may be a read error. The CDR3 DNA sequence: TGCAGTGCTCTGTTCCCGACCGGCAGGCGGAGCGGGTTCGGGGAGCGGTTTTTT. Amino acid sequence: CSALFPTGRRSGFGERFF. The chain uses TRBV20-1 and TRBJ2-2; D perhaps matches TRBD2 (6 bases). This CDR3 has 18 residues. The germline gives CDR1 DFQATT, CDR2 SNEGSKA (reference sequence).

This clonotype was seen at least ten times. This chain links TRBV5-1 with TRBJ2-5, with D possibly TRBD1 on 5 matching bases. This CDR3 is built from 14 residues. Looked up from germline, CDR1 is SGHRS and CDR2 is YFSETQ. Trimming removed 3 bases at V and 5 bases at J, with 14 bases between. The CDR3, as DNA: TGCGCCAGCAGCTCCCAGGGTGCGAAGGAGACCCAGTACTTC. Amino acid sequence: CASSSQGAKETQYF.

The sample holds many counts of this clonotype. The rearrangement uses TRBV21-1 and TRBJ2-4; the DNA was not used to check the table's D call, TRBD2. TRBV21-1 is shown as a pseudogene. The CDR3 is 16 residues long. The CDR3 coding sequence is TGTGCCAGCAGCAAAGGCGCGCGAGGGTTCAAAAACATTCAGTACTTC. It encodes CASSKGARGFKNIQYF.

This clonotype has at least ten counts. The chain joins TRBV7-8 to TRBJ1-5, with TRBD1 matching over 10 bases. Germline-derived CDR1 and CDR2 are SGHVS and FQNEAQ. This CDR3 region has 17 residues. V was clipped by 6 bases and J by 1 base; unmatched bases: 9. The CDR3 DNA follows: TGTGCCAGCAGTTACGCGACAGGGGGCTCGAGCAATCAGCCCCAGCATTTT. Protein product: CASSYATGGSSNQPQHF.

A word on this clonotype: This may arise from a read error, as a much more abundant clone is one base away. The chain links TRBV12-3 or TRBV12-4 to TRBJ1-1, with a possible D match to TRBD1 (5 bases). The CDR3 covers 13 residues. In DNA, the CDR3 is TGTGCCGGCAGCTTAACAGGATACACTGAAGCTTTCTTT. Protein sequence: CAGSLTGYTEAFF.